This entry features one T cell receptor (beta chain) sequence. Its antigen specificity is not known. The record has no base qualities; no much larger clone is one base away. The immunoSEQ Assay, a bias-controlled multiplex PCR, was used to amplify TCRbeta CDR3 regions from genomic DNA. On the study's bioinformatics: The number of nucleated cells in each sample was estimated from the amplification of reference gene primers within the assay. To quantify the absolute abundance of each unique TCRbeta CDR3 rearrangement, sequence reads were collapsed and filtered. Productive Simpson clonality was computed per sample as the square root of Simpson's diversity index over productive rearrangements. The clones in this table, taken by TCRdb from immuneACCESS, are in-frame only. Not every clone is retained; where verified, under half of the shortfall comes from an unresolved V gene, and the cause of the rest is unknown. The V and J calls and clone size come from that table; D and trimming were worked out from the DNA. Recorded for this sample are 110,000 or so clones; 87% of them occurred a single time. The ten largest clonotypes hold about 7.7% of the sample.

Each collaborating institution followed its own protocols to collect whole blood in K2EDTA tubes. For TCRbeta analysis, collaborators shipped samples as frozen whole blood, isolated PBMCs, or DNA extracted from either of those sample types. This sample stems from a study of blood T cell repertoires in COVID-19 (dated by TCRdb to about 2020). Context from the whole study: Samples covering the acute and convalescent phases of COVID-19 were provided by collaborators in the United States, Italy and Spain. The material from the prospective study consisted of cDNA or gDNA derived from T cells, B-cell-depleted T cells, or PBMCs. The dataset comprised deeply sampled blood TCRbeta repertoires from subjects exposed to, actively infected with, or recovered from COVID-19. The repertoires were released in a freely available public database meant as a resource for research on the immune response to SARS-CoV-2. Samples came from the ongoing ImmuneRACE study (first 160 participants) plus 1,254 subjects from 6 global collaborators. Sample metadata almost always included a de-identified subject ID, COVID-19 status, age in years and sex. HLA class I and class II types, where available, came from metadata supplied by the sample provider rather than from assay-based typing. The paper's findings and limits, for the study overall: The amount of clinical and demographic metadata varied by source and participant and was provided uncurated.

V drops 0 bases and J drops 2 bases, leaving 17 bases in between. The germline V gene yields SGHRS for CDR1 and YFSETQ for CDR2. From the cysteine through the phenylalanine, the CDR3 covers 17 amino acids. Just the 51-base CDR3 DNA is kept, in frame starting at base 1. In this chain, TRBV5-1 is recombined with TRBJ1-2; the D gene is perhaps TRBD1, on 5 matching bases. Sequenced input: peripheral blood. The TCR comes from a human donor in a cohort sampled during active COVID-19. CDR3 sequence: CASSLEIGGFGNYGYTF. The sequence in DNA is TGCGCCAGCAGCTTGGAGATTGGGGGGTTCGGGAACTATGGCTACACCTTC. The CDR3 plus the reference TRBV5-1 and TRBJ1-2 genes for the other parts give the full variable domain: KAGVTQTPRYLIKTRGQQVTLSCSPISGHRSVSWYQQTPGQGLQFLFEYFSETQRNKGNFPGRFSGRQFSNSRSEMNVSTLELGDSALYLCASSLEIGGFGNYGYTFGSGTRLTVV.